Listed below are T cell receptor beta chains from one sample, sequenced in a study of OX40 agonist ivuxolimab in advanced cancers. Data came from immunoSEQ multiplex PCR; TCRdb stores just in-frame clones and leaves some out. The profile shows about 68,000 clones, about nine tenths of them singletons. The specimen was CD4+ or CD8+ T cells sorted from blood, collected in a trial of the OX40 agonist ivuxolimab. The receptors come from an adult with an advanced solid tumor such as melanoma, head and neck, liver or kidney cancer. Both conserved end residues are part of each CDR3. D genes are given only for firm matches. The size field is filled for only some rows; it gives once, few, many or a size class.

cdr3_nt	cdr3_aa	v_call	d_call	j_call	clone_size
TGTGCCAGTAGTATTACGAACGCTGCGGGGGGTGAAAAACTGTTTTTT	CASSITNAAGGEKLFF	TRBV19	.	TRBJ1-4	.
TGTGCCAGTAGTATTTGGGGGCTTCCGACTTCACCCCTCCACTTT	CASSIWGLPTSPLHF	TRBV19	.	TRBJ1-6	once
TGTGCCAGCAGTTCCATGAGACTAGCGGGAATCGACGAGCAGTACTTC	CASSSMRLAGIDEQYF	TRBV6-5	TRBD2	TRBJ2-7	.
TGTGCCAGCAGCGTAGACGACAGGGGGTCACGGGAGCAGTACTTC	CASSVDDRGSREQYF	TRBV9	TRBD1	TRBJ2-7	.
TGTGCCAGTAGTACGGACCATTCACCCCTCCACTTT	CASSTDHSPLHF	TRBV19	.	TRBJ1-6	.
TGTGCCTGGAGTGTCCAGGGACATCAGCCCCAGCATTTT	CAWSVQGHQPQHF	TRBV30	.	TRBJ1-5	.
TGTGCCAGTAGTATACCTGACAGGGACTTTTGGACTGAAGCTTTCTTT	CASSIPDRDFWTEAFF	TRBV19	TRBD1	TRBJ1-1	.
TGTGCTAGTGGTTTCACCCGGACAGCAGGGACCTACGAGCAGTACTTC	CASGFTRTAGTYEQYF	TRBV12-5	.	TRBJ2-7	.
TGTGCCAGCAGCTTAGCAGGATACAATCAGCCCCAGCATTTT	CASSLAGYNQPQHF	TRBV7-9	.	TRBJ1-5	.
TGTGCCAGCAGCTTAAATCCAGGCCCCTACGAGCAGTACTTC	CASSLNPGPYEQYF	TRBV11-2	.	TRBJ2-7	.
TGTGCCAGCAGTGACGGCTCGCAAGAGACCCAGTACTTC	CASSDGSQETQYF	TRBV2	.	TRBJ2-5	.
TGTGCCAGCAGCAGTCTAGCGGGAGGCTCCTACGAGCAGTACTTC	CASSSLAGGSYEQYF	TRBV5-4	TRBD2	TRBJ2-7	.
TGTGCCAGCAGTCGTCGGGAGGGTATTGGGAACAATGAGCAGTTCTTC	CASSRREGIGNNEQFF	TRBV11-3	TRBD2	TRBJ2-1	.
TGTGCCAGCAGAGATCAGGCTAACTATGGCTACACCTTC	CASRDQANYGYTF	TRBV25-1	.	TRBJ1-2	.
TGTGCCATCAGTGAGTCGGAGAACAATCAGCCCCAGCATTTT	CAISESENNQPQHF	TRBV10-3	.	TRBJ1-5	once
TGTGCCAGCCGGGCCGGGAATGAGCAGTTCTTC	CASRAGNEQFF	TRBV11-1	.	TRBJ2-1	once
TGCGCCAGCAGATTGCTGGGGGGAGCCTACAATGAGCAGTTCTTC	CASRLLGGAYNEQFF	TRBV5-1	.	TRBJ2-1	.